This T cell receptor beta chain was sequenced during a study of response to subunit inactivated influenza vaccine. General study results and limits: A suggestion made by the authors is that each seasonal influenza vaccination recruits few new T cells.

Regarding this clonotype: Its antigen remains unknown.

TCRdb re-called the RT-PCR reads through MiXCR, storing one row per CDR3 protein. The profile shows a few hundred thousand distinct CDR3 sequences, 21% of them singletons. This sequence was found in a man in his fifties or sixties who received an inactivated influenza vaccine. Specimen: PBMCs from blood, collected 21 months after vaccination.

The CDR3 nucleotides read TGTGCCAGCAGTTTAGGGCGGGGGGCAGCAAATGAGCAGTTCTTC. Translating gives CASSLGRGAANEQFF. V and J are TRBV28 and TRBJ2-1, with 8 bases that match TRBD2. In germline, CDR1 is MDHEN, CDR2 SYDVKM. V gave up 2 bases and J gave up 7 bases; unmatched junction bases: 7. This CDR3 is built from 15 residues.